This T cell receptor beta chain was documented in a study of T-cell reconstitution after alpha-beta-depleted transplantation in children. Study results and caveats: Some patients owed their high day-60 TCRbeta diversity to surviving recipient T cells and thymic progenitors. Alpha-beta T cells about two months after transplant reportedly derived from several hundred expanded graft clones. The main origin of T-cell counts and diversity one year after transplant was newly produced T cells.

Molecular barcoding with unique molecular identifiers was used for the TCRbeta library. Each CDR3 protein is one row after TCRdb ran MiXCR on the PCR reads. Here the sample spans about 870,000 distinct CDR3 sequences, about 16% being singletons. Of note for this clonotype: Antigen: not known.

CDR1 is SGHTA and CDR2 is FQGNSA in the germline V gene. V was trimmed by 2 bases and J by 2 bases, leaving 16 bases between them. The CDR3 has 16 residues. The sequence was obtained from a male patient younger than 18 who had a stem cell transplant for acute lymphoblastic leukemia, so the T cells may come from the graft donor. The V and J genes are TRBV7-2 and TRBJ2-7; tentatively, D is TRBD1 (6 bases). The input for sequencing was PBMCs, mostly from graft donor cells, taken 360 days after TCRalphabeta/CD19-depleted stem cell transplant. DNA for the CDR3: TGTGCCAGCAGCTTATCCTCAGAACAGGGAACCTACGAGCAGTACTTC. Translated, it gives CASSLSSEQGTYEQYF. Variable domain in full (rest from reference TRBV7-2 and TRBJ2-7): GAGVSQSPSNKVTEKGKDVELRCDPISGHTALYWYRQSLGQGLEFLIYFQGNSAPDKSGLPSDRFSAERTGGSVSTLTIQRTQQEDSAVYLCASSLSSEQGTYEQYFGPGTRLTVT.